The clone carrying this T cell receptor beta chain was found a few times. Its antigen is unknown. There was one heparinised blood draw per donor, averaging approximately 120 mL. CD4+ cells of the naive, central memory, regulatory and stem cell-like memory types were sorted via CD45RO/CCR7/CD25/CD127/CD95/CD27. Expressed TCRB transcripts were sequenced after all isolated RNA was converted to cDNA. This table comes from immunoSEQ multiplex PCR, and its TCRdb copy is limited to in-frame clones, with some not included. Among around 250,000 clones listed, about 30% were seen once. This CDR3 comprises 15 residues. V shed 0 bases and J 2 bases; nucleotides not matched to a gene: 2. Germline V CDR1 and CDR2: SGDLS, YYNGEE. This entry comes from a study of beta chain features in type 1 diabetes. Study results and caveats: VDJ junctions in type 1 diabetes patients carried more deletions and fewer insertions.

The chain combines TRBV9 with TRBJ2-7; 10 nucleotides agree with TRBD1. The sample comprised central memory CD4+ T cells from blood. The receptor was derived from a man aged 25 to 40 in good health. DNA for the CDR3: TGTGCCAGCAGCGTAGAAGACAGGGGGCCCTACGAGCAGTACTTC. This codes for CASSVEDRGPYEQYF.